This T cell receptor beta chain derives from a study of cytomegalovirus exposure and HLA in healthy donors. Study-level results: By HLA locus, TCR association rates varied in a later analysis, with DRB1 showing the most and HLA-C the fewest. Follow-up analysis seemed to connect common viral pathogens with several of the most significant clusters identified. Earlier analysis looked at TCR beta V segments, and most were productive about 87% or about 30% of the time.

60 Vbeta and 13 Jbeta primers were used in PCR. Some clones are missing from TCRdb's copy, which holds only in-frame ones; the method was immunoSEQ multiplex PCR. Of 150,000 or so clones in the sample, about 77% were seen once. Germline trimming cut 6 bases from V and 6 bases from J; bases unmatched to any gene: 13. Germline CDR1 and CDR2: MNHNY and SVGAGI (reference sequence). The CDR3 has 15 residues. While unrecorded immune exposures were likely, the donors were nominally healthy when sampled. To note about this clone: The target antigen is unknown.

The sequencing input was PBMCs. This TCR was sampled from a male donor in good health and CMV-seronegative. V and J are TRBV6-6 and TRBJ1-1, with 7 bases matching TRBD1. The CDR3 is CASSPVEGANPEAFF. The CDR3 DNA follows: TGTGCCAGCAGCCCCGTAGAGGGGGCGAATCCTGAAGCTTTCTTT.